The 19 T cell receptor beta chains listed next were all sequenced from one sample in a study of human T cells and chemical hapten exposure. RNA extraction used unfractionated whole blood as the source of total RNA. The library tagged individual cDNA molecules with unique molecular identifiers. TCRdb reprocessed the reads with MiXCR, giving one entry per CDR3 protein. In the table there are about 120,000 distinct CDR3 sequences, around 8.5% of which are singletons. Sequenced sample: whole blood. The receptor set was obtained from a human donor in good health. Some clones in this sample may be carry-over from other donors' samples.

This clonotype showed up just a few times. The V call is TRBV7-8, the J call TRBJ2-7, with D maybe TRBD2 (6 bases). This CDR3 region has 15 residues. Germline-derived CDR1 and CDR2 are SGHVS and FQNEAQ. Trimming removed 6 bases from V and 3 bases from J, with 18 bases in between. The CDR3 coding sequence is TGTGCCAGCAGTCCCCGGGACTCGGGGAGCTACGAGCAGTACTTC. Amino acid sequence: CASSPRDSGSYEQYF.

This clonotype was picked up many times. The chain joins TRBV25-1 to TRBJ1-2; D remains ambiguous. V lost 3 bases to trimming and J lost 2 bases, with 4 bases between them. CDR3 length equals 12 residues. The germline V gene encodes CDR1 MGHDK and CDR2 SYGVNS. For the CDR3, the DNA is TGTGCCAGCAGTGAGCAGAACTATGGCTACACCTTC. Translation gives CASSEQNYGYTF.

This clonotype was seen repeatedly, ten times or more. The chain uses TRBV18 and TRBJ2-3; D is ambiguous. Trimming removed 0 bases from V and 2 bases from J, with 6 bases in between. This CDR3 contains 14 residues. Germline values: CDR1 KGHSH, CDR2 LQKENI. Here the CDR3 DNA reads TGTGCCAGCTCACCACCAATTGCCACAGATACGCAGTATTTT. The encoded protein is CASSPPIATDTQYF.

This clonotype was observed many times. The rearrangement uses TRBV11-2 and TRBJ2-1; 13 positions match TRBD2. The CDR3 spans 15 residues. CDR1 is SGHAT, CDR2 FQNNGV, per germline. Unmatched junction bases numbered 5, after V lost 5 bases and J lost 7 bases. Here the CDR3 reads CASSRTSGRGNEQFF. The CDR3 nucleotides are TGTGCCAGCAGCCGGACTAGCGGGAGAGGTAATGAGCAGTTCTTC.

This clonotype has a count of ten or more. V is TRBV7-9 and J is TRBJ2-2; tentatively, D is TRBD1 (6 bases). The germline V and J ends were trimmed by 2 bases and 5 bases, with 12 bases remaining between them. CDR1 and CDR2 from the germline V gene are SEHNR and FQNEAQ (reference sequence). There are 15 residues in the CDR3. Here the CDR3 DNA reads TGTGCCAGCAGCTTAATAGACAGGCGGACCGGGGAGCTGTTTTTT. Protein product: CASSLIDRRTGELFF. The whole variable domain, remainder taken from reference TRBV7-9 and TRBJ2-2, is DTGVSQNPRHKITKRGQNVTFRCDPISEHNRLYWYRQTLGQGPEFLTYFQNEAQLEKSRLLSDRFSAERPKGSFSTLEIQRTEQGDSAMYLCASSLIDRRTGELFFGEGSRLTVL.

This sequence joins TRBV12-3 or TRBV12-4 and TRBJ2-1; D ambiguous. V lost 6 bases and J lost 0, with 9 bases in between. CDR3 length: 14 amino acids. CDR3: CASRRLDSYNEQFF. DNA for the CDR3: TGTGCCAGCAGACGACTGGACTCCTACAATGAGCAGTTCTTC.

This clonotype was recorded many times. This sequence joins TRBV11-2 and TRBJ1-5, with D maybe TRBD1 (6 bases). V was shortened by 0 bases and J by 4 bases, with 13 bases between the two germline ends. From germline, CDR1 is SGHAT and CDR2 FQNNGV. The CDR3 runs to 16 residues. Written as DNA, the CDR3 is TGTGCCAGCAGCTTAGATATAGGGGGGAGTAATCAGCCCCAGCATTTT. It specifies CASSLDIGGSNQPQHF.

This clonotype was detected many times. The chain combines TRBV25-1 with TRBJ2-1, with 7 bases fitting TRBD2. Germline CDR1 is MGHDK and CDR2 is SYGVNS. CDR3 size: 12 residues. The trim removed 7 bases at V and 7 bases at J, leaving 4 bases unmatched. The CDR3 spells CASIGLVNEQFF. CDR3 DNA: TGTGCCAGCATCGGACTAGTTAATGAGCAGTTCTTC. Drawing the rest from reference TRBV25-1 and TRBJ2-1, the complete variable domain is EADIYQTPRYLVIGTGKKITLECSQTMGHDKMYWYQQDPGMELHLIHYSYGVNSTEKGDLSSESTVSRIRTEHFPLTLESARPSHTSQYLCASIGLVNEQFFGPGTRLTVL.

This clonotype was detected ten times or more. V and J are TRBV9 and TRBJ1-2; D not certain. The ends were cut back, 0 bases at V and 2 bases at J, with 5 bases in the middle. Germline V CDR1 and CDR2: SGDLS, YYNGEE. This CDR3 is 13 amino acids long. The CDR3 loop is CASSVATNYGYTF. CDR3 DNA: TGTGCCAGCAGCGTAGCTACAAACTATGGCTACACCTTC. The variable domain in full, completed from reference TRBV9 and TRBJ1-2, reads DSGVTQTPKHLITATGQRVTLRCSPRSGDLSVYWYQQSLDQGLQFLIQYYNGEERAKGNILERFSAQQFPDLHSELNLSSLELGDSALYFCASSVATNYGYTFGSGTRLTVV.

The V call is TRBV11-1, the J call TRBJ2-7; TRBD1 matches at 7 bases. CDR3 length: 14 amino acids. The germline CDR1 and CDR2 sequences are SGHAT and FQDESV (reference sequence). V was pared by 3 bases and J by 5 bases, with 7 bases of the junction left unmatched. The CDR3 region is CASSFLGGADEQYF. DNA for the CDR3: TGTGCCAGCAGCTTCTTAGGGGGCGCCGACGAGCAGTACTTC.

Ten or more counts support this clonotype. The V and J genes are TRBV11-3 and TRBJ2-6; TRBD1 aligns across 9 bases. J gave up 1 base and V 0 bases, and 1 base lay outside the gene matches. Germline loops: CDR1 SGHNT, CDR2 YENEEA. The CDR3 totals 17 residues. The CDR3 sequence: CASSLEGQGSGANVLTF. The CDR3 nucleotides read TGTGCCAGCAGCTTAGAGGGACAGGGTTCTGGGGCCAACGTCCTGACTTTC.

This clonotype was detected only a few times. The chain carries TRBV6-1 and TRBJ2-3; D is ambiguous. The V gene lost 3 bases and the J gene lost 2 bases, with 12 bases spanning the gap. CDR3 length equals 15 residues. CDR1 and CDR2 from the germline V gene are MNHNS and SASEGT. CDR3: CASSDPDGLTDTQYF. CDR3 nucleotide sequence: TGTGCCAGCAGTGATCCCGACGGGCTCACAGATACGCAGTATTTT.

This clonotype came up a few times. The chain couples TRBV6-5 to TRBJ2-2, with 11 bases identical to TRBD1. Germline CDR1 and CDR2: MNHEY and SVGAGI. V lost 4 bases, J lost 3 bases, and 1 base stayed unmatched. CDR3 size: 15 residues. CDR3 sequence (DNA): TGTGCCAGCAGTTGGACAGGGGGCGACACCGGGGAGCTGTTTTTT. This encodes CASSWTGGDTGELFF.

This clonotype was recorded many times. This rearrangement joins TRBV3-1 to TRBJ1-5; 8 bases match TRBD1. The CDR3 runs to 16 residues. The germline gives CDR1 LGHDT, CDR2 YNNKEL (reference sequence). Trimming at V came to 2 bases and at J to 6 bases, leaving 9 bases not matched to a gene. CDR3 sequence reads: CASSQFGQGSGQPQHF. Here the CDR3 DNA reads TGTGCCAGCAGCCAATTTGGACAGGGATCTGGTCAGCCCCAGCATTTT.

CDR3: CASSLGHANTGELFF. DNA of the CDR3: TGTGCCAGCAGCTTGGGACACGCGAACACCGGGGAGCTGTTTTTT. The chain uses TRBV5-4 and TRBJ2-2; D not resolved. The CDR3 has 15 residues. The V gene lost 0 bases and the J gene lost 0 bases, with 6 bases spanning the gap. Germline V CDR1 and CDR2: SGHNT, YYREEE (reference sequence).

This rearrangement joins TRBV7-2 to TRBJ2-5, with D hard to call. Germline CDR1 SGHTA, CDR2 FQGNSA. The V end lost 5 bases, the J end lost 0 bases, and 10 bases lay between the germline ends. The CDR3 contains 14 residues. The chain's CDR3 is CASSQILYQETQYF. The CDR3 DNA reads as TGTGCCAGCAGCCAAATATTGTACCAAGAGACCCAGTACTTC.

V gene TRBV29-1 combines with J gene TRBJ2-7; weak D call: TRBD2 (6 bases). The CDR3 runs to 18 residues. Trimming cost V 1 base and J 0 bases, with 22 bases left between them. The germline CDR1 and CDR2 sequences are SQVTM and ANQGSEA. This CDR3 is CSVEGVDGTADDSYEQYF. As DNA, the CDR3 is TGCAGCGTTGAAGGGGTTGATGGGACTGCGGATGACTCCTACGAGCAGTACTTC.

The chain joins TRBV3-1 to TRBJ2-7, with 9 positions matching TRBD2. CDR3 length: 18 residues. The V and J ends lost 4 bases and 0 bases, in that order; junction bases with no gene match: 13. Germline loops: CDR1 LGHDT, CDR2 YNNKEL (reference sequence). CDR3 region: CASSPPWGSGGNSYEQYF. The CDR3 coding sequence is TGTGCCAGCAGCCCTCCATGGGGGAGCGGGGGGAACTCCTACGAGCAGTACTTC.

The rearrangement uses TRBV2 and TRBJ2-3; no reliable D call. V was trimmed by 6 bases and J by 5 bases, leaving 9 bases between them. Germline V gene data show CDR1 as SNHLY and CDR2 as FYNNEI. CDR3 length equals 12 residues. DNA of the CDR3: TGTGCCAGCAGCCGTATGCGAGATACGCAGTATTTT. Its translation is CASSRMRDTQYF.